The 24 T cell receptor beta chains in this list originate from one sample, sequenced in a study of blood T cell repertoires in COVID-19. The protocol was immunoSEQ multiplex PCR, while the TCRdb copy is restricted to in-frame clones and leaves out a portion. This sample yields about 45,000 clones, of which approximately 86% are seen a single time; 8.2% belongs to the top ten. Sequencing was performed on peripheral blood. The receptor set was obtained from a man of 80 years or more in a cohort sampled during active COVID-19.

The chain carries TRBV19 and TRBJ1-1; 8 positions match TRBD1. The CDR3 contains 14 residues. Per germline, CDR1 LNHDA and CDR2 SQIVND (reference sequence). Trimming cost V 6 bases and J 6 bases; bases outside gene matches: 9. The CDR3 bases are TGTGCCAGTAGGGGCGACAGGGGTGCGGCTGAAGCTTTCTTT. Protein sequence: CASRGDRGAAEAFF. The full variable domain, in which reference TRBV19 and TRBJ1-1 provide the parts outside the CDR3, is DGGITQSPKYLFRKEGQNVTLSCEQNLNHDAMYWYRQDPGQGLRLIYYSQIVNDFQKGDIAEGYSVSREKKESFPLTVTSAQKNPTAFYLCASRGDRGAAEAFFGQGTRLTVV.

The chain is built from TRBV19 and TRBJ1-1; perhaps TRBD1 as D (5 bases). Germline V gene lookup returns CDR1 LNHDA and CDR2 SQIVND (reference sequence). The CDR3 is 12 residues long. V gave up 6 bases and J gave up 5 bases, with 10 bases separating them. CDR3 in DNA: TGTGCCAGTAGAGCAGGGCGGACTGAAGCTTTCTTT. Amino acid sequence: CASRAGRTEAFF.

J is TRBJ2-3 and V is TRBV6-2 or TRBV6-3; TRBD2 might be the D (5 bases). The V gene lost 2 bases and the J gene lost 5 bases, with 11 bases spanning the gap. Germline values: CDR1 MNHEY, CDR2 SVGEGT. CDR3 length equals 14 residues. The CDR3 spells CASSYPGVGDTQYF. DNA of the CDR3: TGTGCCAGCAGTTACCCCGGGGTTGGAGATACGCAGTATTTT.

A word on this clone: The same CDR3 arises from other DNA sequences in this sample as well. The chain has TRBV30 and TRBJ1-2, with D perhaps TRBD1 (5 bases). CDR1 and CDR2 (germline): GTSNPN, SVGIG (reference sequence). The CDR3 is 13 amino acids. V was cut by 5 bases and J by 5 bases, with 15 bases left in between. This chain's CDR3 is CAWRRDRPYGYTF. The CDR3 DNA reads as TGTGCCTGGCGGAGGGACCGCCCATATGGCTACACCTTC.

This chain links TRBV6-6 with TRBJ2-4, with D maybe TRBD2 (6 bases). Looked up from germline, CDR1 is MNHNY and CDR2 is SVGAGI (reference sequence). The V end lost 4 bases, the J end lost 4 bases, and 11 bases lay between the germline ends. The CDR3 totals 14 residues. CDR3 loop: CASSSLGGKNIQYF. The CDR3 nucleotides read TGTGCCAGCAGTTCTCTTGGGGGGAAAAACATTCAGTACTTC.

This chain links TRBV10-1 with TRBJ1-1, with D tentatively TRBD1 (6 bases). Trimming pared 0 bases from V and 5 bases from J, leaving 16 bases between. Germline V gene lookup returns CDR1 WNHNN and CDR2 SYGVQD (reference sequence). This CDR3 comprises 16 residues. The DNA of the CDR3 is TGCGCCAGCAGTGAGTCGTGGCAGCCGAGGGGGACTGAAGCTTTCTTT. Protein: CASSESWQPRGTEAFF.

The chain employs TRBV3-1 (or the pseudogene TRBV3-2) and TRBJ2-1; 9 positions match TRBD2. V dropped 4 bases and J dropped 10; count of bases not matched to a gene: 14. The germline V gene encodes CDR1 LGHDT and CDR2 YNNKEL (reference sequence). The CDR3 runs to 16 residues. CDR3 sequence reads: CASSRVTVAGALEQFF. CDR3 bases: TGTGCCAGCAGCCGAGTAACGGTAGCGGGAGCATTGGAGCAGTTCTTC.

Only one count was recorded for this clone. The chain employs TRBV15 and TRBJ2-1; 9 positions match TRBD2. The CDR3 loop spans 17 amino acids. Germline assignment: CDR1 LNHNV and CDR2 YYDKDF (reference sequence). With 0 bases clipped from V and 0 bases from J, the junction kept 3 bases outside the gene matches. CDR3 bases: TGTGCCACCAGCAGAGAGCGGGAGGGTAGCTCCTACAATGAGCAGTTCTTC. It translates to CATSREREGSSYNEQFF.

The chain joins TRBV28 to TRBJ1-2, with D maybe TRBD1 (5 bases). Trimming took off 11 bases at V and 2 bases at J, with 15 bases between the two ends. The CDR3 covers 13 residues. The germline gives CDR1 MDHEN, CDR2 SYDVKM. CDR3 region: CAGSREQNYGYTF. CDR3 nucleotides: TGTGCCGGTTCCAGGGAACAAAACTATGGCTACACCTTC.

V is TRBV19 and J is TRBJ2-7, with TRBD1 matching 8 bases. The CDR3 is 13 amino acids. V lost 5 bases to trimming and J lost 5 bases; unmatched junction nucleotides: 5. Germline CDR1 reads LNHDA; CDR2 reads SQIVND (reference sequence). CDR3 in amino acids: CASSYQGADEQYF. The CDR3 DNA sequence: TGTGCCAGTAGTTACCAGGGGGCGGACGAGCAGTACTTC.

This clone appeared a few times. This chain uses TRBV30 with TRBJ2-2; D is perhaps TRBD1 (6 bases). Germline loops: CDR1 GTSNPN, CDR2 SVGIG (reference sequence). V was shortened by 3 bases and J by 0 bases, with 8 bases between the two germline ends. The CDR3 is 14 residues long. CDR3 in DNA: TGTGCCTGGAGGGGACACCCGAACACCGGGGAGCTGTTTTTT. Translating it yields CAWRGHPNTGELFF.

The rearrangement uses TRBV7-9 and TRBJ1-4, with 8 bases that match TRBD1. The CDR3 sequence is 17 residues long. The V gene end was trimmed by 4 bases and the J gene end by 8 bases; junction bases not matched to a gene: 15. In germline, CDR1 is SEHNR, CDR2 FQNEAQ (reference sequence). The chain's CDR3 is CASSSLPRQGFWEKLFF. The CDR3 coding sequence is TGTGCCAGCAGCTCGCTACCCCGACAGGGGTTTTGGGAAAAACTGTTTTTT.

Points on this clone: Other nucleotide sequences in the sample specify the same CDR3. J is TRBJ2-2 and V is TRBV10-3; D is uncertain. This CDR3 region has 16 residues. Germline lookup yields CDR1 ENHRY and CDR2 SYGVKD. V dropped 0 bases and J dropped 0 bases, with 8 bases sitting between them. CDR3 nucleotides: TGTGCCATCAGTGAGTCTCGAGTCGCGAACACCGGGGAGCTGTTTTTT. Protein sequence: CAISESRVANTGELFF.

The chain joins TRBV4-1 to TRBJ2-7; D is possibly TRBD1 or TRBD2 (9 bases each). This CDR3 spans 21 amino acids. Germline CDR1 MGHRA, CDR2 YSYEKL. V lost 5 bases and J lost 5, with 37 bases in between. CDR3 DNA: TGCGCCAGCAGCGTCTACCCCTCCGGGACAGGGTCGGCGGGAGGGGCCAACGAGCAGTACTTC. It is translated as CASSVYPSGTGSAGGANEQYF.

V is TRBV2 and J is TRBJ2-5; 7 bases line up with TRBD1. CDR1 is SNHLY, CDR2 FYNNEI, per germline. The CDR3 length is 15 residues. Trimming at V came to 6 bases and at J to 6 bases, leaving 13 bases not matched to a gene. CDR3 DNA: TGTGCCAGCAGCGTCCACCAGGGACAGCGGCAGACCCAGTACTTC. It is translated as CASSVHQGQRQTQYF.

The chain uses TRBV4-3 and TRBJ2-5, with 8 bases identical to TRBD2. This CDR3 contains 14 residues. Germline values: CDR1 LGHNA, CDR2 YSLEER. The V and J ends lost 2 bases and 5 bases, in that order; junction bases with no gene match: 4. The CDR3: CASSQSGRLETQYF. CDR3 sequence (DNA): TGCGCCAGCAGCCAAAGCGGGAGATTGGAGACCCAGTACTTC.

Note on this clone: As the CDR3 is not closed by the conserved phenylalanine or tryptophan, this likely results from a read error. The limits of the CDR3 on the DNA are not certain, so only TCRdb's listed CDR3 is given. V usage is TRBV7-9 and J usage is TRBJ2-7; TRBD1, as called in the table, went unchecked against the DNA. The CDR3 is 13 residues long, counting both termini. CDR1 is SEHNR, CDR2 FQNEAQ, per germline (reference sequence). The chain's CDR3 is CASTLNPDSQRGT.

The CDR3, as DNA: TGTGCCAGCAGTCCGATGACAGAGCGAGGTTACGAGCAGTACTTC. It translates to CASSPMTERGYEQYF. The genes are TRBV28 and TRBJ2-7, with D possibly matching TRBD1 (5 bases). The CDR3 is 15 residues long. The germline V and J ends were trimmed by 5 bases and 4 bases, with 18 bases remaining between them. CDR1 and CDR2 from the germline V gene are MDHEN and SYDVKM.

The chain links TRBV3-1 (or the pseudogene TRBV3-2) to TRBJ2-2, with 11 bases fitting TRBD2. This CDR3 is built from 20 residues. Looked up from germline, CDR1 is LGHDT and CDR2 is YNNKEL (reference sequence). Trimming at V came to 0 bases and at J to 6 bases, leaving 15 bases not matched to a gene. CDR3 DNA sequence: TGTGCCAGCAGCCAAGAGAGCGACAGGGGAATAGCGGGAGGGCCCGGGGAGCTGTTTTTT. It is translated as CASSQESDRGIAGGPGELFF.

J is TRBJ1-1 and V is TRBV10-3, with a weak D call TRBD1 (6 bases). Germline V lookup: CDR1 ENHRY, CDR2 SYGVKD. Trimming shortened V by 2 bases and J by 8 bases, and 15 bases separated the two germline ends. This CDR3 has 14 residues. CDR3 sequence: CAISELGQVTEAFF. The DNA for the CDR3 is TGTGCCATCAGTGAGCTGGGACAAGTGACCGAAGCTTTCTTT.

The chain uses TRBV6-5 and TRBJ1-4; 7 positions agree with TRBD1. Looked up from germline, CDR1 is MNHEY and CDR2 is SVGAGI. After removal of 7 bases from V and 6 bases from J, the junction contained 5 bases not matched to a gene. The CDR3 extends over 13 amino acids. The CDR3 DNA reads TGTGCCAGCATCCGGGACAGACATGAAAAACTGTTTTTT. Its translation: CASIRDRHEKLFF.

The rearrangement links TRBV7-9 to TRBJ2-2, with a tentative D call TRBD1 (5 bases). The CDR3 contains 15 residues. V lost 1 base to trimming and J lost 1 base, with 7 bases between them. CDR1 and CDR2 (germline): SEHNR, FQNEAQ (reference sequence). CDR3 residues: CASSLDRQNTGELFF. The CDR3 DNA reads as TGTGCCAGCAGCTTAGACAGGCAGAACACCGGGGAGCTGTTTTTT.

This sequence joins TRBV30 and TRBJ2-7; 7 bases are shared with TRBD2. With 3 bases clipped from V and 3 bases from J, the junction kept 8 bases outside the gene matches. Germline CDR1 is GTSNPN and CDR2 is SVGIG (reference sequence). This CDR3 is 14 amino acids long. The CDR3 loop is CAWRNGRSYYEQYF. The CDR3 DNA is TGTGCCTGGAGAAACGGGAGGAGCTACTACGAGCAGTACTTC.

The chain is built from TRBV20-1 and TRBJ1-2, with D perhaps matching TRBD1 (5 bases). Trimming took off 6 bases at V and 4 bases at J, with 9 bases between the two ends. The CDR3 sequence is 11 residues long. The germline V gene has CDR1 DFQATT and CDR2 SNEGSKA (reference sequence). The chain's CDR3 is CSAQGPYGYTF. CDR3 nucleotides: TGCAGTGCGCAGGGCCCCTATGGCTACACCTTC.